Presented here are 15 T cell receptor beta chains from one specimen sequenced in a study of tissue T cells after allogeneic stem cell transplantation. Sequencing was performed with immunoSEQ multiplex PCR; in TCRdb, only in-frame clones are kept and a portion is missing. The table lists about 50,000 clones, about 73% of them singletons. Sequenced sample: sorted cells pooled from one or two spleens. These receptors all stem from a pool of C57BL/6 mice in good health.

A note on this clone: All gene names here are mouse names. The sequence runs out 1 residue before the end of the CDR3; the remainder is reconstructed from the germline J gene. The chain has TRBV20 and TRBJ2-4, with a weak D call TRBD1 (6 bases). Per germline, CDR1 GFQATS and CDR2 STVNSAI. The V end was cut by 3 bases, the J end by 1 base, with 8 bases between. The CDR3 length is 13 residues. CDR3 DNA (partial): TGTGGTGCTAGACCAGGGGGTCAAAACACCTTGTAC. Encoded protein: CGARPGGQNTLY. The complete CDR3 reads CGARPGGQNTLYF.

On this clone: The listed genes are named as in mouse. The CDR3 goes on 1 residue after the read ends, and that part is filled in from the germline J gene. Other DNA sequences within the sample encode an identical CDR3. This chain links TRBV13-1 with TRBJ2-5; D is uncertain. CDR1 and CDR2 from the germline V gene are NSHNY and SYGAGN. Trimming removed 3 bases from V and 3 bases from J, with 8 bases in between. The CDR3 runs 13 residues. CDR3 sequence reads: CASSGGGQDTQYF. The covered CDR3 bases are TGTGCCAGCAGTGGGGGAGGGCAAGACACCCAGTAC.

This clone was seen only a few times. Gene labels here are mouse ones. The read ends 1 residue before the CDR3 terminus; that terminus is restored from the germline J gene. The J gene is TRBJ2-7, the V gene TRBV2; 10 bases line up with TRBD1. Losses at the gene ends were 0 bases for V and 7 bases for J; bases not matched to a gene: 6. Per germline, CDR1 LGHNA and CDR2 YSYQKL. The CDR3 covers 15 residues. The part of the CDR3 DNA that was read is TGTGCCAGCAGCCAAGAGGGGACAGGGGCGAGGGAACAGTAC. This sequence encodes CASSQEGTGAREQY. The full-length CDR3 reads as CASSQEGTGAREQYF.

This clone was found once. Gene names are mouse gene names. The read is 1 residue too short to cover the CDR3 end, so that end is filled in from the germline J gene. The chain joins TRBV3 to TRBJ2-4, with unresolved D. V lost 1 base, J lost 4 bases, and 6 bases lay in between. This CDR3 is 13 amino acids long. Germline V gene lookup returns CDR1 SNHLY and CDR2 FYNGKV (reference sequence). Here the CDR3 reads CASSLGLENTLYF. The covered CDR3 bases are TGTGCCAGCAGCTTAGGCCTCGAAAACACCTTGTAC. Full variable domain (missing parts from reference TRBV3 and TRBJ2-4): GPKVLQIPSHQIIDMGQMVTLNCDPVSNHLYFYWYKQILGQQMEFLVNFYNGKVMEKSKLFKDQFSVERPDGSYFTLKIQPTALEDSAVYFCASSLGLENTLYFGAGTRLSVL.

Note on this clone: The listed genes are named as in mouse. The DNA ends 1 residue before the CDR3 does, and the rest of the CDR3 is filled in from the germline J gene. The genes are TRBV13-1 and TRBJ2-5, with 11 bases fitting TRBD2. Germline V gives CDR1 NSHNY, CDR2 SYGAGN. This CDR3 region has 15 residues. The V segment lost 3 bases and the J segment 0 bases; nucleotides outside the gene matches: 0. The CDR3 sequence is CASSGTGGNQDTQYF. CDR3 DNA (partial): TGTGCCAGCAGTGGGACTGGGGGGAACCAAGACACCCAGTAC.

This clone was seen a single time. The genes and germline here are from mouse. The sequenced fragment ends 1 residue before the CDR3 boundary, so the rest is inferred from the germline J gene. V and J are TRBV19 and TRBJ2-4; D gene uncertain. V was pared by 5 bases and J by 0 bases, with 7 bases between. This CDR3 comprises 13 residues. Germline CDR1 and CDR2: FNHDT and SITEND (reference sequence). The CDR3 loop reads CASSPDSQNTLYF. Partial CDR3 DNA: TGTGCCAGCAGCCCGGATAGTCAAAACACCTTGTAC.

A note on this clone: The germline and genes are mouse ones. The observed sequence ends 1 residue before the CDR3 terminus, with the missing tail filled in from the germline J gene. This chain uses TRBV19 with TRBJ2-4; 9 nucleotides match TRBD2. Germline V gene data show CDR1 as FNHDT and CDR2 as SITEND (reference sequence). The length of the CDR3 is 15 residues. V dropped 0 bases and J dropped 3; count of bases not matched to a gene: 2. Partial CDR3 DNA: TGTGCCAGCAGTATAGAGGGACTGGGCCAAAACACCTTGTAC. This gives the protein CASSIEGLGQNTLY. The whole CDR3 protein reads CASSIEGLGQNTLYF.

A few counts support this clone. The gene names here belong to mouse. The read terminates 1 residue ahead of where the CDR3 ends, so the germline J gene completes it. The gene calls are TRBV13-1 and TRBJ2-7, with 11 nucleotides matching TRBD2. The CDR3 is made up of 14 amino acids. Germline CDR1 reads NSHNY; CDR2 reads SYGAGN. V gave up 3 bases and J gave up 4 bases; unmatched junction bases: 3. The CDR3 sequence: CASSGRLGGYEQYF. The sequenced CDR3 bases are TGTGCCAGCAGTGGGAGACTGGGGGGGTATGAACAGTAC.

Comment on this clone: Gene names denote mouse genes. The CDR3 end falls 1 residue outside the read, so it is completed with the germline J gene. The rearrangement joins TRBV20 to TRBJ1-2; D gene uncertain. Per the germline V gene, CDR1 is GFQATS and CDR2 is STVNSAI. CDR3 size: 12 residues. Trimming took 2 bases from V and 0 from J, leaving 4 bases between them. The sequenced CDR3 bases are TGTGGTGCTAGGTTGACAAACTCCGACTACACC. It specifies CGARLTNSDYT. The full-length CDR3 reads as CGARLTNSDYTF. Filled out from reference TRBV20 and TRBJ1-2, the complete variable domain reads GALVYQYPRRTICKSGTSMRMECQAVGFQATSVAWYRQSPQKTFELIALSTVNSAIKYEQNFTQEKFPISHPNLSFSSMTVLNAYLEDRGLYLCGARLTNSDYTFGSGTRLLVI.

There are a few counts of this clone. The gene names here belong to mouse. From the germline J gene comes the end of the CDR3, since the read stops 1 residue before it. The chain couples TRBV4 to TRBJ1-3, with 7 bases matching TRBD1. The trim removed 5 bases at V and 0 bases at J, leaving 7 bases unmatched. The germline V gene encodes CDR1 LGHDT and CDR2 YNNKQL (reference sequence). The CDR3 totals 16 residues. The CDR3: CASSTGTVYSGNTLYF. CDR3 DNA, as far as it was read: TGTGCCAGCAGCACCGGGACAGTCTATTCTGGAAATACGCTCTAT.

Details on this clone: These gene names are mouse names. The read falls 1 residue short of the CDR3 end, and the missing part is taken from the germline J gene. V gene TRBV26 combines with J gene TRBJ1-3, with D possibly TRBD1 on 6 matching bases. In germline, CDR1 is KGHPV, CDR2 FQNQEV (reference sequence). The V end was cut by 6 bases, the J end by 2 bases, with 8 bases between. CDR3 length: 13 residues. Incomplete CDR3 DNA: TGTGCCAGCAGGGAGGGGGCTGGAAATACGCTCTAT. It yields the protein CASREGAGNTLY. In full, the CDR3 reads CASREGAGNTLYF.

Turning to this clone: Any gene name here is a mouse gene name. The CDR3 is cut off 1 residue early in the read; its end comes from the germline J gene. The genes are TRBV31 and TRBJ2-4; TRBD1 might be the D (6 bases). Deletions cut 4 bases from V and 6 bases from J, with 8 bases between. In germline, CDR1 is GKSSPN, CDR2 SITVG. The CDR3 is 11 residues long. The DNA read from the CDR3 is TGTGCCTGGACAGGGGATAACACCTTGTAC. It translates to CAWTGDNTLY. The CDR3 in full is CAWTGDNTLYF.

Regarding this clone: Mouse names are used for the genes. The DNA ends 1 residue before the CDR3 does, and the rest of the CDR3 is filled in from the germline J gene. The chain has TRBV13-1 and TRBJ2-4; D may be TRBD1 (6 bases). CDR3 length: 12 amino acids. The germline gives CDR1 NSHNY, CDR2 SYGAGN. V lost 4 bases to trimming and J lost 7 bases, with 10 bases between them. The covered CDR3 bases are TGTGCCAGCAGTTCCAGGGGTGACACCTTGTAC. Its translation: CASSSRGDTLY. From start to end, the CDR3 is CASSSRGDTLYF.

About this clone: Genes and germline are mouse. With the read ending 1 residue before the CDR3 end, the germline J gene is used to fill in that end. The rearrangement joins TRBV3 to TRBJ2-4, with 10 bases lining up with TRBD2. There are 15 residues in the CDR3. J was trimmed by 3 bases and V by 2 bases; bases with no gene match: 2. The germline gives CDR1 SNHLY, CDR2 FYNGKV (reference sequence). The DNA read from the CDR3 is TGTGCCAGCAGCTTACTGGGGGGGCGCCAAAACACCTTGTAC. It encodes CASSLLGGRQNTLY. From start to end, the CDR3 is CASSLLGGRQNTLYF.

In this sample, this clone turned up a few times. The genes are named according to mouse. The read terminates 1 residue ahead of where the CDR3 ends, so the germline J gene completes it. The chain couples TRBV12-2 to TRBJ1-3; 9 bases are a match to TRBD1. Germline CDR1 SGHLS, CDR2 HYDKME. V was clipped by 2 bases and J by 4 bases; unmatched bases: 2. The CDR3 runs to 14 residues. The part of the CDR3 DNA that was read is TGTGCCAGCTCTCCCGGGACAGGGGGAAATACGCTCTAT. Protein sequence: CASSPGTGGNTLY. The full CDR3 is CASSPGTGGNTLYF.